The present T cell receptor (beta chain) was sequenced within a study of blood T cell repertoires in COVID-19 (dated by TCRdb to the early 2020s). About the study as a whole: The collaborator samples originated in the United States, Italy and Spain and spanned the acute and convalescent phases of COVID-19. Subjects who had been exposed to COVID-19, were actively infected with it, or had recovered from it provided the deeply sampled blood TCRbeta repertoires that made up the dataset. Nearly every sample came with metadata listing a de-identified subject ID, COVID-19 status, age in years and sex. The repertoires were made available in a free public database intended to serve as a resource for research on the immune response to SARS-CoV-2. HLA class I and class II types, where available, came from metadata supplied by the sample provider rather than from assay-based typing. The material from the prospective study consisted of cDNA or gDNA derived from T cells, B-cell-depleted T cells, or PBMCs. Samples came from the ongoing ImmuneRACE study (first 160 participants) plus 1,254 subjects from 6 global collaborators. What the study reported, not specific to this receptor: How much clinical and demographic metadata was included differed by source and by participant, and the metadata was provided uncurated.

Enrolling through a virtual design, the prospective study's participants ranged in age from roughly 18 to 95 years and lived across roughly 23 United States geographic areas. In the prospective study, participants were assigned to cohorts based on the clinical history participants reported in a screening survey and a study questionnaire. Mobile phlebotomists in the prospective study collected whole blood, serum and a nasopharyngeal or oropharyngeal swab from every participant. Participants in the prospective study had the option to provide additional blood draws and questionnaires over a roughly 2-month period. Before DNA extraction, blood samples from the prospective study were shipped at room temperature or frozen. A remark on this clone: Its antigen remains unidentified. No clone much larger than this one lies a single base away; base qualities are absent.

There are 15 amino acids in the CDR3, from cysteine to phenylalanine inclusive. The sequence is cut down to CDR3 DNA, 45 bases in frame from base 1. V and J are trimmed by 4 bases and 5 bases, and the gene matches miss 7 bases of the junction. Via the germline V gene, CDR1 is MDHEN and CDR2 SYDVKM. The immunoSEQ Assay, a bias-controlled multiplex PCR, was used to amplify TCRbeta CDR3 regions from genomic DNA. In the authors' own workflow: Nucleated cell counts per sample were estimated from amplification of reference gene primers within the assay. To quantify the absolute abundance of each unique TCRbeta CDR3 rearrangement, sequence reads were collapsed and filtered. For each sample, productive Simpson clonality was calculated as the square root of Simpson's diversity index across productive rearrangements. TCRdb stores this immuneACCESS table with in-frame sequences only. Part of the clones is absent; in the studies checked, under half of the shortfall reflects unresolved V genes, and no reason is known for the rest. V, J and clone size are taken as reported in that table, and D and trimming were inferred from the DNA itself. Recorded for this sample are over 55,000 clones; 80% to 90% of them occurred a single time. The ten largest clones take up approximately 3.5% of the sample.

Recombination connected TRBV28 to TRBJ1-1; 10 bases in the junction line up with TRBD1. This clonotype was sampled from a woman in her thirties or forties with acute COVID-19. Input material: PBMCs or T cells enriched from blood (not recorded which). The CDR3 in this case is CASSSYRGQGTEAFF. The DNA reads as follows: TGTGCCAGCAGTTCATACCGGGGACAGGGGACTGAAGCTTTCTTT.